This TCR beta chain was captured by sequencing in a study of OX40 agonist ivuxolimab in advanced cancers. Study-wide background: A partial response was reached by three patients: one with hepatocellular carcinoma and two with cutaneous melanoma. Findings and caveats of the study: Among the least clonally expanded were partial responders at 0.1-3.0 mg/kg.

Clones were read by immunoSEQ multiplex PCR, and TCRdb kept only the in-frame ones, dropping some. The table includes 81,000 or so clones, about 90% detected once. As for this clone: The antigen remains unidentified.

CDR1 MDHEN and CDR2 SYDVKM come from the germline V gene. The CDR3 is made up of 13 amino acids. Between the trimmed V and J ends, which lost 3 bases and 4 bases, there was a span of 9 bases. This chain joins TRBV28 and TRBJ1-2, with D hard to call. This TCR was recovered from an adult with an advanced solid tumor such as melanoma, head and neck, liver or kidney cancer. The sample in question was CD4+ or CD8+ T cells sorted from blood, obtained in a trial of the OX40 agonist ivuxolimab. The CDR3 reads CASSFYGPYGYTF. In DNA, the CDR3 is TGTGCCAGCAGTTTTTATGGCCCCTATGGCTACACCTTC.